The 10 T cell receptor beta chains below come from one sample, sequenced in a study of Ad26.COV2.S vaccination and SARS-CoV-2 variants. The data were produced by immunoSEQ multiplex PCR, yet TCRdb's version contains in-frame clones alone and is incomplete. The profile shows approximately 460,000 clones, roughly nine tenths of them singletons. Treatment meaning: some 20 received Ad26.COV2.S at low or high dose, single or two shots; 5 received placebo; per-sample allocation not given. Collection of the samples took place on day 63 after the first injection of vaccine or placebo. Specimen: peripheral blood, collected in a trial of Ad26.COV2.S vaccine versus placebo. These receptors came from a person aged 18-60 years who received the Ad26.COV2.S COVID-19 vaccine or a placebo.

This clone was counted between two and nine times. The V gene is TRBV19, the J gene TRBJ2-1, with 14 nucleotides matching TRBD2. Germline V gene lookup returns CDR1 LNHDA and CDR2 SQIVND (reference sequence). The CDR3 loop spans 19 amino acids. V gave up 6 bases and J gave up 0 bases; unmatched junction bases: 10. CDR3 region: CASRGTSGRWKHSYNEQFF. The CDR3 nucleotides are TGTGCCAGTAGAGGGACTAGCGGGAGATGGAAGCACTCCTACAATGAGCAGTTCTTC.

This clone was seen only once. The genes are TRBV9 and TRBJ2-7, with 7 nucleotides matching TRBD1. V dropped 0 bases and J dropped 5; count of bases not matched to a gene: 11. Germline CDR1 is SGDLS and CDR2 is YYNGEE. The CDR3 loop spans 16 amino acids. CDR3 nucleotide sequence: TGTGCCAGCAGCGTAGACTCATACAGGGGTTCTCACGAGCAGTACTTC. Protein: CASSVDSYRGSHEQYF. Complete variable domain (other parts from reference TRBV9 and TRBJ2-7): DSGVTQTPKHLITATGQRVTLRCSPRSGDLSVYWYQQSLDQGLQFLIQYYNGEERAKGNILERFSAQQFPDLHSELNLSSLELGDSALYFCASSVDSYRGSHEQYFGPGTRLTVT.

Concerning this clone itself: In the same sample, other DNA sequences code for this CDR3. CDR3 coding DNA: TGTGCCAGCTCAGGACAGAGCTACGAGCAGTACTTC. It encodes CASSGQSYEQYF. The chain carries TRBV18 and TRBJ2-7; D is possibly TRBD1 (6 bases). The CDR3 has 12 amino acids. In germline, CDR1 is KGHSH, CDR2 LQKENI. The V end was cut by 5 bases, the J end by 3 bases, with 8 bases between.

The J gene is TRBJ1-1, the V gene TRBV7-8, with 9 bases aligning to TRBD1. Germline V gene sequence: CDR1 SGHVS, CDR2 FQNEAQ. V shed 5 bases, J shed 1 base, and the junction held 14 bases outside the gene matches. The CDR3 runs to 18 residues. The CDR3 here is CASSPRTGGPLRNTEAFF. DNA for the CDR3: TGTGCCAGCAGCCCGAGAACAGGGGGCCCTTTGAGGAACACTGAAGCTTTCTTT.

This clone has only one observation. This chain links TRBV19 with TRBJ2-2, with TRBD2 identical over 11 bases. This CDR3 contains 16 residues. From germline, CDR1 is LNHDA and CDR2 SQIVND (reference sequence). The J segment lost 1 base and the V segment lost 5 bases, leaving 3 bases of the junction unmatched. This chain's CDR3 is CASSGLAGGNTGELFF. Here the CDR3 DNA reads TGTGCCAGTAGTGGCCTAGCGGGGGGGAACACCGGGGAGCTGTTTTTT.

This clone was detected a few times. The gene calls are TRBV6-5 and TRBJ2-5, with unresolved D. There are 13 residues in the CDR3. V gave up 6 bases and J gave up 3 bases, with 11 bases separating them. Per the germline V gene, CDR1 is MNHEY and CDR2 is SVGAGI. DNA for the CDR3: TGTGCCAGCAGACAATATCCGGAAGAGACCCAGTACTTC. Its protein product is CASRQYPEETQYF.

The chain links TRBV6-5 to TRBJ2-1; D is undetermined. Germline lookup yields CDR1 MNHEY and CDR2 SVGAGI. CDR3 size: 11 residues. The germline V and J ends were trimmed by 5 bases and 7 bases, with 6 bases remaining between them. DNA of the CDR3: TGTGCCAGCAGTCGCAGTAATGAGCAGTTCTTC. It is translated as CASSRSNEQFF.

The chain combines TRBV28 with TRBJ1-3; no firm D call. V was pared by 4 bases and J by 4 bases, with 11 bases between. The CDR3 is 14 amino acids. Germline loops: CDR1 MDHEN, CDR2 SYDVKM. CDR3 DNA: TGTGCCAGCAGTTCCCACTGGGGAGGAAACACCATATATTTT. The encoded protein is CASSSHWGGNTIYF.

This chain joins TRBV6-2 or TRBV6-3 and TRBJ2-7, with 8 bases fitting TRBD1. The germline V gene has CDR1 MNHEY and CDR2 SVGEGT. The CDR3 covers 15 residues. The junction had 6 bases not matched to a gene; V was cut back by 2 bases and J by 3 bases. The CDR3 nucleotides read TGTGCCAGCAGTTACCCGACAGGGGTGGGCTACGAGCAGTACTTC. Translation: CASSYPTGVGYEQYF.

This clone was picked up one time. This chain joins TRBV2 and TRBJ2-7; 9 bases fit TRBD1. The CDR3 is 15 residues long. Germline V CDR1 and CDR2: SNHLY, FYNNEI. V trimming: 6 bases; J trimming: 3 bases; junction bases outside the gene matches: 9. CDR3: CASRGGTGSFYEQYF. In DNA form, the CDR3 reads TGTGCCAGCAGAGGAGGGACAGGGTCATTCTACGAGCAGTACTTC.